This T cell receptor (beta chain) was retrieved from a study of blood T cell repertoires in COVID-19. This CDR3 spans 10 amino acids. The V end was cut by 6 bases, the J end by 8 bases, with 7 bases between. CDR1 and CDR2 (germline): MNHEY, SVGAGI. Assay: immunoSEQ multiplex PCR; the TCRdb copy retains only in-frame clones and omits some. The repertoire holds 35,000 to 45,000 clones, with around nine tenths as singletons. Specimen: peripheral blood. J is TRBJ1-1 and V is TRBV6-5; D not certain. This clonotype was sampled from an older man with acute or convalescent COVID-19. Written as DNA, the CDR3 is TGTGCCAGCAGAACAACGGAAGCTTTCTTT. Its protein product is CASRTTEAFF.